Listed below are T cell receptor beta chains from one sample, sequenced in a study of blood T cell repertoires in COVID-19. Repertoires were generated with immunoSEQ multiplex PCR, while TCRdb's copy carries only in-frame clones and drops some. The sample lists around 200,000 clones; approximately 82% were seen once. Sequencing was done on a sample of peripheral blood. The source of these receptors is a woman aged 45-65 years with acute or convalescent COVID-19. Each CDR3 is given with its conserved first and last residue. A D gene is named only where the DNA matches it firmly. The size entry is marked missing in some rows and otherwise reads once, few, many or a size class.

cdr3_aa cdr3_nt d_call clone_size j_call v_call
CASSHNLPRGSQPQHF TGTGCCAGTAGTCATAATCTTCCTCGGGGGAGTCAGCCCCAGCATTTT . . TRBJ1-5 TRBV19
CASSLRGQGAHEQFF TGTGCCAGCAGTTTACGGGGACAGGGGGCGCATGAGCAGTTCTTC TRBD1 . TRBJ2-1 TRBV27
CASSASTGYEQYF TGTGCCAGTAGTGCTAGTACGGGCTACGAGCAGTACTTC . . TRBJ2-7 TRBV19
CASSEQGYGTGELFF TGTGCCAGCAGTGAACAGGGGTACGGCACCGGGGAGCTGTTTTTT . . TRBJ2-2 TRBV6-1
CASSSLWVPGQLNEKLFF TGTGCCAGTAGTAGCCTTTGGGTTCCGGGACAGCTTAATGAAAAACTGTTTTTT TRBD1 . TRBJ1-4 TRBV19
CAWGQVEQFF TGTGCCTGGGGCCAGGTAGAGCAGTTCTTC . . TRBJ2-1 TRBV30
CASSQERGTEAFF TGTGCCAGCAGCCAAGAAAGGGGCACTGAAGCTTTCTTT . . TRBJ1-1 TRBV3-1/TRBV3-2
CASSRMRTGDYEQYF TGCGCCAGCAGTAGGATGAGGACAGGGGATTACGAGCAGTACTTC TRBD1 . TRBJ2-7 TRBV5-1
CASSLGLAGVDTQYF TGCGCCAGCAGCCTAGGACTAGCGGGAGTGGATACGCAGTATTTT TRBD2 . TRBJ2-3 TRBV5-1
CASSTRTGASSGNTIYF TGTGCCAGCAGCACCCGGACGGGAGCAAGCTCTGGAAACACCATATATTTT . . TRBJ1-3 TRBV5-4
CASSLFLAGGYTF TGTGCCAGCAGTTTATTTCTGGCGGGTGGCTACACCTTC . . TRBJ1-2 TRBV28
CASSTVANEKLFF TGTGCCAGCAGTACTGTAGCTAATGAAAAACTGTTTTTT . . TRBJ1-4 TRBV2
CASSRGASYGYTF TGTGCCAGCAGCCGTGGGGCGAGCTATGGCTACACCTTC . . TRBJ1-2 TRBV3-1/TRBV3-2
CASKRSGSYEQYF TGTGCCAGTAAGCGGTCGGGGTCCTACGAGCAGTACTTC . . TRBJ2-7 TRBV19
CASSSGQGAGYTF TGTGCCAGCAGCTCAGGACAGGGTGCTGGCTACACCTTC TRBD1 few TRBJ1-2 TRBV11-2
CASSPSYSGNTIYF TGTGCCAGCTCACCATCCTACTCCGGAAACACCATATATTTT . . TRBJ1-3 TRBV18
CASSQVGLAGGRGSYNEQFF TGTGCCAGCAGCCAAGTCGGACTAGCGGGAGGGCGTGGCTCCTACAATGAGCAGTTCTTC TRBD2 . TRBJ2-1 TRBV3-1/TRBV3-2